The 25 T cell receptor beta chains below all came from one sample that was sequenced in a study of blood T cell repertoires in COVID-19. TCRdb keeps only in-frame clones here, not all; method: immunoSEQ multiplex PCR. The table records a few hundred thousand clones, 70% to 90% of them present only once. Material: PBMCs or T cells enriched from blood (not recorded which). The receptors derive from a woman between 18 and 29 years old who had been exposed to COVID-19.

The chain carries TRBV6-5 and TRBJ2-2, with D maybe TRBD2 (5 bases). Trimming stripped 6 bases from V and 3 bases from J, with 8 bases between. The CDR3 runs to 13 residues. The germline gives CDR1 MNHEY, CDR2 SVGAGI. CDR3 region: CASRDSYTGELFF. The CDR3 nucleotides are TGTGCCAGCAGGGACTCCTACACCGGGGAGCTGTTTTTT.

The chain uses TRBV6-2 or TRBV6-3 and TRBJ1-2, with D possibly matching TRBD1 (6 bases). Between the trimmed V and J ends, which lost 6 bases and 4 bases, there was a span of 18 bases. The CDR3 loop spans 15 amino acids. The germline V gene has CDR1 MNHEY and CDR2 SVGEGT. In DNA form, the CDR3 reads TGTGCCAGCAGCCAGCCGTGGCAGGGGCCCTATGGCTACACCTTC. It codes for CASSQPWQGPYGYTF.

The J gene is TRBJ1-6, the V gene TRBV6-5; D is perhaps TRBD1 (5 bases). Trimming shortened V by 2 bases and J by 3 bases, and 8 bases separated the two germline ends. This CDR3 is built from 15 residues. CDR1 and CDR2 (germline): MNHEY, SVGAGI. CDR3 sequence reads: CASSYRQNYNSPLHF. The DNA for the CDR3 is TGTGCCAGCAGTTACCGACAGAACTATAATTCACCCCTCCACTTT.

The CDR3 region is CASSVGQVYGYTF. The CDR3 nucleotides read TGTGCCAGCAGCGTCGGACAGGTCTATGGCTACACCTTC. The chain carries TRBV12-3 or TRBV12-4 and TRBJ1-2, with 7 bases that match TRBD1. This CDR3 is 13 amino acids long. V trimming: 6 bases; J trimming: 4 bases; junction bases outside the gene matches: 5.

V is TRBV7-2 and J is TRBJ2-3; perhaps TRBD1 as D (5 bases). Germline V gives CDR1 SGHTA, CDR2 FQGNSA. This CDR3 has 14 residues. Trimming removed 1 base from V and 1 base from J, with 6 bases in between. The CDR3 bases are TGTGCCAGCAGCTTAGTACAGGGCACAGATACGCAGTATTTT. This encodes CASSLVQGTDTQYF.

The V and J genes are TRBV3-1 (or the pseudogene TRBV3-2) and TRBJ2-1, with 7 bases that match TRBD2. The germline V gene encodes CDR1 LGHDT and CDR2 YNNKEL (reference sequence). The CDR3 loop spans 16 amino acids. The V gene end was trimmed by 0 bases and the J gene end by 4 bases; junction bases not matched to a gene: 6. CDR3 sequence (DNA): TGTGCCAGCAGCCAAGAACGGGACTACAGTTACAATGAGCAGTTCTTC. Amino acid sequence: CASSQERDYSYNEQFF.

The rearrangement links TRBV28 to TRBJ1-5; tentative D call: TRBD1 (6 bases). Trimming took off 7 bases at V and 1 base at J, with 11 bases between the two ends. CDR1 and CDR2 (germline): MDHEN, SYDVKM. The CDR3 covers 14 residues. CDR3 sequence (DNA): TGTGCCAGCAATCCCCAGGGGAGCAATCAGCCCCAGCATTTT. Its protein is CASNPQGSNQPQHF.

This rearrangement joins TRBV19 to TRBJ2-2, with D unclear. The germline gives CDR1 LNHDA, CDR2 SQIVND (reference sequence). The CDR3 length is 14 residues. V lost 2 bases to trimming and J lost 5 bases, with 9 bases between them. The CDR3 nucleotides are TGTGCCAGTAGTATACCTCTCGGGACCGGGGAGCTGTTTTTT. It is translated as CASSIPLGTGELFF.

The chain links TRBV7-8 to TRBJ1-6, with TRBD1 matching over 7 bases. Germline V gene data show CDR1 as SGHVS and CDR2 as FQNEAQ. This CDR3 contains 15 residues. The ends lost 5 bases at V and 5 bases at J; junction bases unmatched: 6. The CDR3 protein is CASSRGTANNSPLHF. DNA of the CDR3: TGTGCCAGCAGCCGAGGGACAGCGAATAATTCACCCCTCCACTTT.

This rearrangement joins TRBV18 to TRBJ2-1; TRBD2 matches 9 bases. Trimming took 3 bases from V and 1 from J; bases not matched to a gene: 7. The CDR3 sequence is 17 residues long. Germline loops: CDR1 KGHSH, CDR2 LQKENI. The CDR3 DNA follows: TGTGCCAGCTCACCGGTTGCGGGGGGGCTTTCCTACAATGAGCAGTTCTTC. Translation gives CASSPVAGGLSYNEQFF.

The chain joins TRBV5-5 to TRBJ1-2; the match to TRBD1 covers 7 bases. The CDR3 covers 16 residues. With 4 bases clipped from V and 5 bases from J, the junction kept 14 bases outside the gene matches. Germline-derived CDR1 and CDR2 are SGHKS and YYEKEE (reference sequence). CDR3 loop: CASSPGQDRSGYGYTF. The CDR3 DNA sequence: TGTGCCAGCAGCCCTGGACAGGACCGTTCGGGTTATGGCTACACCTTC.

The rearrangement uses TRBV5-1 and TRBJ2-7; possibly TRBD2 for D (6 bases). Germline CDR1 and CDR2: SGHRS and YFSETQ. This CDR3 region has 14 residues. Trimming removed 4 bases at V and 3 bases at J, with 14 bases between. The CDR3 DNA reads TGCGCCAGCAGCCCGGAGGGGCCCCACTACGAGCAGTACTTC. Protein product: CASSPEGPHYEQYF. The full variable domain, rest sourced from reference TRBV5-1 and TRBJ2-7, is KAGVTQTPRYLIKTRGQQVTLSCSPISGHRSVSWYQQTPGQGLQFLFEYFSETQRNKGNFPGRFSGRQFSNSRSEMNVSTLELGDSALYLCASSPEGPHYEQYFGPGTRLTVT.

The genes are TRBV18 and TRBJ1-6; no firm D call. Germline CDR1 and CDR2: KGHSH and LQKENI. The CDR3 consists of 15 residues. The V end was cut by 1 base, the J end by 8 bases, with 12 bases between. CDR3: CASSPQSLNYSPLHF. In DNA form, the CDR3 reads TGTGCCAGCTCACCACAGTCCCTAAACTATTCACCCCTCCACTTT.

This clone was recorded once. V and J are TRBV5-1 and TRBJ2-5; maybe TRBD2 (5 bases). The CDR3 runs 14 residues. Germline V lookup: CDR1 SGHRS, CDR2 YFSETQ. The V end was cut by 1 base, the J end by 1 base, with 8 bases between. CDR3 bases: TGCGCCAGCAGCTTGACTAGTACCCAAGAGACCCAGTACTTC. Translated, it gives CASSLTSTQETQYF.

The chain combines TRBV24-1 with TRBJ2-1; D perhaps matches TRBD2 (5 bases). CDR3 length: 14 amino acids. Looked up from germline, CDR1 is KGHDR and CDR2 is SFDVKD. Deletions cut 6 bases from V and 4 bases from J, with 12 bases between. The CDR3 loop reads CATSLSGGYNEQFF. DNA of the CDR3: TGTGCCACCAGTCTAAGCGGCGGATACAATGAGCAGTTCTTC.

The V and J genes are TRBV2 and TRBJ2-5; 9 bases map to TRBD1. The J segment lost 5 bases and the V segment lost 6 bases, leaving 7 bases of the junction unmatched. CDR1 and CDR2 from the germline V gene are SNHLY and FYNNEI. CDR3 size: 14 residues. Here the CDR3 reads CASRWDRASETQYF. DNA of the CDR3: TGTGCCAGCAGATGGGACAGGGCTTCGGAGACCCAGTACTTC. The complete variable domain, with remaining parts taken from reference TRBV2 and TRBJ2-5, reads EPEVTQTPSHQVTQMGQEVILRCVPISNHLYFYWYRQILGQKVEFLVSFYNNEISEKSEIFDDQFSVERPDGSNFTLKIRSTKLEDSAMYFCASRWDRASETQYFGPGTRLLVL.

The rearrangement links TRBV28 to TRBJ2-7; 10 nucleotides line up with TRBD1. V dropped 4 bases and J dropped 5; count of bases not matched to a gene: 11. The CDR3 has 16 amino acids. In germline, CDR1 is MDHEN, CDR2 SYDVKM. The chain's CDR3 is CASSSALGTGVNEQYF. CDR3 DNA: TGTGCCAGCAGTTCCGCGCTCGGGACAGGGGTTAACGAGCAGTACTTC.

In this sample, this clone turned up once. The chain has TRBV28 and TRBJ2-7; D possibly corresponds to TRBD2 (6 bases). The CDR3 is made up of 13 amino acids. The germline CDR1 and CDR2 sequences are MDHEN and SYDVKM. The V gene lost 3 bases and the J gene lost 6 bases, with 12 bases spanning the gap. The CDR3 region has the DNA TGTGCCAGCAGTTTCGGAGGGGCCTCCGAGCAGTACTTC. This translates into CASSFGGASEQYF.

The V gene is TRBV27, the J gene TRBJ1-2, with D perhaps matching TRBD1 (6 bases). Germline lookup yields CDR1 MNHEY and CDR2 SMNVEV (reference sequence). Trimming cost V 3 bases and J 4 bases, with 15 bases left between them. The CDR3 extends over 15 amino acids. This CDR3 reads CASSLKPGGFYGYTF. CDR3 bases: TGTGCCAGCAGTTTGAAACCGGGGGGCTTCTATGGCTACACCTTC.

Comments on this clone: The sample has other DNA sequences that encode this CDR3 too. This chain joins TRBV12-3 or TRBV12-4 and TRBJ1-2, with 10 nucleotides matching TRBD1. J was trimmed by 2 bases and V by 6 bases; bases with no gene match: 0. The CDR3 totals 13 residues. The CDR3 DNA reads as TGTGCCAGCAGGGGACAGGGGAACTATGGCTACACCTTC. Translated: CASRGQGNYGYTF.

This clone was observed once. The CDR3 coding sequence is TGTGCCAGCAGTTTATGGGGACAGGGGGCAAGAGGAACCGGGGAGCTGTTTTTT. This gives the protein CASSLWGQGARGTGELFF. The chain links TRBV28 to TRBJ2-2; 12 bases line up with TRBD1. Germline V gives CDR1 MDHEN, CDR2 SYDVKM. The V gene end was trimmed by 0 bases and the J gene end by 5 bases; junction bases not matched to a gene: 7. The CDR3 is made up of 18 amino acids.

V gene TRBV27 combines with J gene TRBJ2-4; D possibly corresponds to TRBD1 (6 bases). Trimming removed 5 bases from V and 7 bases from J, with 18 bases in between. The germline V gene encodes CDR1 MNHEY and CDR2 SMNVEV (reference sequence). The CDR3 length is 15 residues. Written as DNA, the CDR3 is TGTGCCAGCAGTCAAGATACAGGGATGGGTAACATTCAGTACTTC. Its protein product is CASSQDTGMGNIQYF.

This chain joins TRBV2 and TRBJ2-7; 8 positions match TRBD1. With V trimmed by 6 bases and J by 4 bases, 11 bases remained unmatched. Germline CDR1 is SNHLY and CDR2 is FYNNEI. The CDR3 covers 15 residues. The CDR3 here is CASSLPTGELYEQYF. The CDR3 region has the DNA TGTGCCAGCAGCCTCCCGACAGGGGAACTTTACGAGCAGTACTTC.

The V and J genes are TRBV7-8 and TRBJ2-5; 9 bases align to TRBD1. Germline V CDR1 and CDR2: SGHVS, FQNEAQ. The CDR3 covers 17 residues. The trim removed 0 bases at V and 2 bases at J, leaving 7 bases unmatched. The CDR3 spells CASSLAPGTGIQETQYF. As DNA, the CDR3 is TGTGCCAGCAGCTTAGCACCGGGGACAGGGATACAAGAGACCCAGTACTTC.

This chain joins TRBV3-1 (or the pseudogene TRBV3-2) and TRBJ1-4; TRBD1 matches at 7 bases. The CDR3 is made up of 15 amino acids. J was trimmed by 4 bases and V by 3 bases; bases with no gene match: 5. Germline V lookup: CDR1 LGHDT, CDR2 YNNKEL (reference sequence). CDR3 bases: TGTGCCAGCAGCCAGCCCGGGACAGATAATGAAAAACTGTTTTTT. Translation gives CASSQPGTDNEKLFF.